These T cell receptor beta chains were read from a single sample in a study of CD8+CD57+ T cells in acquired aplastic anemia. One entry per CDR3 protein, called by TCRdb with MiXCR from the reads. The table has under 200,000 distinct CDR3 sequences, roughly 47% seen once. The sequencing sample was made of sorted CD4+, CD8+, or CD8+CD57+ T cells (not recorded which) from PBMCs. Every receptor here comes from a human donor in good health. CDR3s include the opening cysteine and the closing phenylalanine or tryptophan.

J: TRBJ2-1
V: TRBV5-4
CDR3: CASSLVGLAGASGFF

J: TRBJ1-5
V: TRBV19
CDR3: CASSMTVGSNQPQHF

J: TRBJ1-6
V: TRBV7-8
CDR3: CASSLARTGDSPLHF

J: TRBJ2-1
V: TRBV18
CDR3: CASSPPITSEQFF

J: TRBJ2-3
V: TRBV12-3/TRBV12-4
CDR3: CASSLKWATQYF

J: TRBJ2-2
V: TRBV7-2
CDR3: CASRLVRGLNTGELFF

J: TRBJ1-6
V: TRBV7-9
CDR3: CASSHTANNPPLHF

J: TRBJ1-2
V: TRBV29-1
CDR3: CSVDSGGIANYGYTF

J: TRBJ2-7
V: TRBV20-1
CDR3: CSASTGTAYEQYF

J: .
V: TRBV20-1
CDR3: CSARDGGGQETQYF

J: TRBJ1-6
V: TRBV27
CDR3: CASSAADRGNNSPLHF

J: TRBJ2-3
V: TRBV20-1
CDR3: CSAGIAGGGTDTQYF

J: TRBJ2-7
V: TRBV10-3
CDR3: CASSQTSGGEQYF

J: TRBJ2-6
V: TRBV19
CDR3: CATGESGANVLTF

J: TRBJ2-7
V: TRBV7-9
CDR3: CASSFPDRPYEQYF

J: TRBJ1-5
V: TRBV10-3
CDR3: CAITGTVDQPQHF

J: TRBJ2-3
V: TRBV20-1
CDR3: CSAPGTRAADTQYF

J: TRBJ2-5
V: TRBV5-6
CDR3: CASSFLTGGTQEAQYF

J: TRBJ2-1
V: TRBV7-9
CDR3: CASSLEDAVIRFF

J: TRBJ1-4
V: TRBV15
CDR3: CATSRGQGRTLNEKLFF

J: TRBJ1-5
V: TRBV20-1
CDR3: CSAHPGQVNQPQHF

J: TRBJ2-1
V: TRBV5-6
CDR3: CASSSIQGVDSYNEQFF

J: TRBJ1-2
V: TRBV12-3/TRBV12-4
CDR3: CTSSARPGDRGNYGYTF

J: TRBJ1-6
V: TRBV5-6
CDR3: CASSVVGQGARSPLHF

J: TRBJ2-7
V: TRBV2
CDR3: CASRGGAGVGEQYF